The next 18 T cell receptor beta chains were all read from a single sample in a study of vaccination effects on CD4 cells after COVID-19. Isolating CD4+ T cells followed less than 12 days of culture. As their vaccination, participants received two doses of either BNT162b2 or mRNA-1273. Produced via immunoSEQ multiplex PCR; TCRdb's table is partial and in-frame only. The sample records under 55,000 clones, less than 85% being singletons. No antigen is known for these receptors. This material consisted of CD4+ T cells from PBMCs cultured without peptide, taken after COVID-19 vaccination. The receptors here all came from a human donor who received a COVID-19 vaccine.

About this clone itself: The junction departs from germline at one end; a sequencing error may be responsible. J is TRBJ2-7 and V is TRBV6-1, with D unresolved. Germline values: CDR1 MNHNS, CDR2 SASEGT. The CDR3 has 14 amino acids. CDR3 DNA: TGTGCCAGCAGTGACCCTACCTCTGGACCGAGACTGTTCTTC. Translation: CASSDPTSGPRLFF.

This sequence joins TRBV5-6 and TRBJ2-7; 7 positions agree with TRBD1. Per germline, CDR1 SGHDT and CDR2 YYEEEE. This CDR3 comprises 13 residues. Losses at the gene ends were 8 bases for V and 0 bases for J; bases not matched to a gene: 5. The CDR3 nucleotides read TGTGCCAGTCAACAGGGGAGCTCCTACGAGCAGTACTTC. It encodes CASQQGSSYEQYF.

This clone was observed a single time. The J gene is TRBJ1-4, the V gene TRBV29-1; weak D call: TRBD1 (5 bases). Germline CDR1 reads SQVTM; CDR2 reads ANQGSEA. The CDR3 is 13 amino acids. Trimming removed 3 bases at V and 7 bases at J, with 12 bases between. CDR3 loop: CSVDFSGGEKLFF. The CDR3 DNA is TGCAGCGTTGATTTTTCTGGGGGTGAAAAACTGTTTTTT.

The CDR3 loop reads CASSSVDREANGYTF. The CDR3 bases are TGTGCCAGCAGCTCTGTGGACAGGGAAGCAAATGGCTACACCTTC. The chain couples TRBV5-6 to TRBJ1-2; 8 nucleotides line up with TRBD1. The CDR3 runs 15 residues. With 3 bases clipped from V and 6 bases from J, the junction kept 10 bases outside the gene matches. Germline-derived CDR1 and CDR2 are SGHDT and YYEEEE.

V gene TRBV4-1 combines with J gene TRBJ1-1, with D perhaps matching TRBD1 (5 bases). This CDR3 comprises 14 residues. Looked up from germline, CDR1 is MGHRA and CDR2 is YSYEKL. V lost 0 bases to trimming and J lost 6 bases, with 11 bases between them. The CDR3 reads CASSQDWGVSEAFF. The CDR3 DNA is TGCGCCAGCAGCCAAGATTGGGGGGTCTCTGAAGCTTTCTTT.

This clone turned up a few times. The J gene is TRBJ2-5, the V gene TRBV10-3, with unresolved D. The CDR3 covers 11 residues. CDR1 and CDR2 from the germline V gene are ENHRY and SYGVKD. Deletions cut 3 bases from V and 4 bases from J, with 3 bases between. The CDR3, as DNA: TGTGCCATCAGTGATTCAGAGACCCAGTACTTC. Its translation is CAISDSETQYF.

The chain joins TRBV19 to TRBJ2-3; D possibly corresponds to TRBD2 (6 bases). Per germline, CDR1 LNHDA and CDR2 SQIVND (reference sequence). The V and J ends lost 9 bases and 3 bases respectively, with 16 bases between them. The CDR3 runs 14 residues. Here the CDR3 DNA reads TGTGCCAGCGCGGAGACGGGACTTACAGATACGCAGTATTTT. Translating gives CASAETGLTDTQYF.

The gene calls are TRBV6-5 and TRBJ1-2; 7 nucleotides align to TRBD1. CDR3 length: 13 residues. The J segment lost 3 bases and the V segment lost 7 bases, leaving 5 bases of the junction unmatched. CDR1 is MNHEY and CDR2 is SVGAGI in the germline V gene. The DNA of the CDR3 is TGTGCCAGCACTGCACAGGGGCACTATGGCTACACCTTC. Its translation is CASTAQGHYGYTF.

The CDR3 region is CATGGPGGREKLFF. The CDR3 nucleotides are TGTGCCACGGGGGGTCCAGGGGGACGTGAAAAACTGTTTTTT. This chain links TRBV6-5 with TRBJ1-4; 7 bases agree with TRBD1. The CDR3 spans 14 residues. Trimming at V came to 10 bases and at J to 7 bases, leaving 12 bases not matched to a gene. Per the germline V gene, CDR1 is MNHEY and CDR2 is SVGAGI.

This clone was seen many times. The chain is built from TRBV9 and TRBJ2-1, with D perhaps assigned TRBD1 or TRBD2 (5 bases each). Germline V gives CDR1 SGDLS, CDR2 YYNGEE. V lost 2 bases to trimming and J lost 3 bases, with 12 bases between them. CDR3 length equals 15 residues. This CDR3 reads CASSVNAGGYNEQFF. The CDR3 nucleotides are TGTGCCAGCAGCGTTAATGCTGGGGGCTACAATGAGCAGTTCTTC.

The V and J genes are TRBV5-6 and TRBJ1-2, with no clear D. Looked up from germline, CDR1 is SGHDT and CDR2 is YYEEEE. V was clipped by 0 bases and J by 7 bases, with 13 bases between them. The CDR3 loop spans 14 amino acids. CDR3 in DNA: TGTGCCAGCAGCTTGGTCGGTCAGACGGGTGGCTACACCTTC. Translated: CASSLVGQTGGYTF. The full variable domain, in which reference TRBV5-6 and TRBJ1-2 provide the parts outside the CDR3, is DAGVTQSPTHLIKTRGQQVTLRCSPKSGHDTVSWYQQALGQGPQFIFQYYEEEERQRGNFPDRFSGHQFPNYSSELNVNALLLGDSALYLCASSLVGQTGGYTFGSGTRLTVV.

The CDR3 nucleotides are TGTGCCAGCAGCCTACCGGGACAGAAAAACATTCAGTACTTC. Encoded protein: CASSLPGQKNIQYF. V and J are TRBV5-4 and TRBJ2-4; 7 positions agree with TRBD1. CDR1 is SGHNT, CDR2 YYREEE, per germline (reference sequence). V dropped 4 bases and J dropped 4; count of bases not matched to a gene: 5. The CDR3 contains 14 residues.

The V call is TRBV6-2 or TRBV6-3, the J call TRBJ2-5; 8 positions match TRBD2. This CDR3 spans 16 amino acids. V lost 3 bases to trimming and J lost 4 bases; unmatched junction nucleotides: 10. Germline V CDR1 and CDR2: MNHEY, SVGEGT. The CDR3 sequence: CASSYVGTRGGETQYF. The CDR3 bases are TGTGCCAGCAGTTATGTGGGGACTAGAGGAGGAGAGACCCAGTACTTC.

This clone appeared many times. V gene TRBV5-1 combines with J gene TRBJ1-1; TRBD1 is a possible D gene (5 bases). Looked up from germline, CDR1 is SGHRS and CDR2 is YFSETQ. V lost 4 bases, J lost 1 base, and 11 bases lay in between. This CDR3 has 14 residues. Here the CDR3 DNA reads TGCGCCAGCAGCGTACAGGCGGGGAACACTGAAGCTTTCTTT. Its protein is CASSVQAGNTEAFF.

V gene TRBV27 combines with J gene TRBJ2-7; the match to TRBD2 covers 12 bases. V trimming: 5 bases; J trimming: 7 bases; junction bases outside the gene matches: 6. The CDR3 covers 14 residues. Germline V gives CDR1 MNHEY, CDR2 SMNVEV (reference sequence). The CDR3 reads CASSNPGLAGEQYF. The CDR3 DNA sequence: TGTGCCAGCAGTAACCCGGGACTAGCGGGTGAGCAGTACTTC.

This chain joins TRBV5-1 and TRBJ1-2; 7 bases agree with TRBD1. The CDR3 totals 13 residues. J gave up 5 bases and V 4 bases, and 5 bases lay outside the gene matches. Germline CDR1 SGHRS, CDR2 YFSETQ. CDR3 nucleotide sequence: TGCGCCAGCAGCCTTGGACAGGAGTATGGCTACACCTTC. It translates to CASSLGQEYGYTF.

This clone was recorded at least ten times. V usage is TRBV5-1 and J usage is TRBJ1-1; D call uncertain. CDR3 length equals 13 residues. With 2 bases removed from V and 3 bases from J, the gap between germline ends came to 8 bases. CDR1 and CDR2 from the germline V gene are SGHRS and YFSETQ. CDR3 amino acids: CASSLDIYTEAFF. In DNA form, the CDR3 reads TGCGCCAGCAGCTTAGACATCTACACTGAAGCTTTCTTT.

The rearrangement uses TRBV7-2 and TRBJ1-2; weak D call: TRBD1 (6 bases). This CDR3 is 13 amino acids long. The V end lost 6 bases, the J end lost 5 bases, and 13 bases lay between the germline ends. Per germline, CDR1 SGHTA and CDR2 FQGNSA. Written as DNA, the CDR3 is TGTGCCAGCAGTTTGGACAGTCGTTATGGCTACACCTTC. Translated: CASSLDSRYGYTF.